The clone carrying this T cell receptor (beta chain) was found once. Its antigen is still unknown. The data derive from a study of vaccination and CD4 T cells after COVID-19. Overall study context: Three convalescent patients gave samples at day 14 and days 161 to 241 post-vaccination.

Scientists ran DNA taken from cultured CD4+ T cells through the Oncomine TCR Beta short-read assay for sequencing. After culture, CD4+ T cells served as the source for genomic DNA extraction. Using its own MiXCR run on the PCR reads, TCRdb lists one record per CDR3 protein. The data hold around 25,000 distinct CDR3 sequences, with roughly 33% observed a single time. The V gene's germline CDR1 is MNHNS and CDR2 SASEGT. The V segment lost 7 bases and the J segment 10 bases; nucleotides outside the gene matches: 3. This CDR3 is built from 11 residues. This sample's time point: late sampling 161 to 241 days after vaccination in a few convalescent patients. Treatment in this sample: approximately nine-day PBMC culture with coronavirus spike peptide pools or control peptides (ViraFEST assay). PBMCs, plated at a few million per well, were grown in the presence of 9.5 to 10 IU/ml IL-2 and approximately 9 ug/ml peptide pools.

The chain carries TRBV6-1 and TRBJ2-1, with 8 nucleotides matching TRBD1. The sample consisted of CD4+ T cells from blood, cultured in vitro, taken about 7 months after SARS-CoV-2 vaccination. This receptor was taken from a human donor who had recovered from COVID-19. DNA for the CDR3: TGTGCCAGCACCGGACAGGGCGAGCAGTTCTTC. Translated: CASTGQGEQFF.